A single sample is the source of the 30 T cell receptor beta chains below, sequenced in a study of T cell responses to AZD1222 COVID-19 vaccine. TCRdb's copy holds only in-frame clones and misses some; the assay was immunoSEQ multiplex PCR. There are around 77,000 clones in the sample; roughly 90% occur only once, and under 3% lies in the top ten. This material consisted of peripheral blood, taken on day 0 of AZD1222 vaccination. Receptor source: an adult in good health.

The genes are TRBV30 and TRBJ1-6; D is undetermined. Germline CDR1 is GTSNPN and CDR2 is SVGIG (reference sequence). This CDR3 contains 15 residues. Trimming pared 4 bases from V and 8 bases from J, leaving 18 bases between. CDR3 coding DNA: TGTGCCTGGACCGAACTCAAAAGCGCGGATTCACCCCTCCACTTT. Protein sequence: CAWTELKSADSPLHF.

The chain links TRBV28 to TRBJ2-7, with TRBD2 matching 8 bases. The ends lost 8 bases at V and 4 bases at J; junction bases unmatched: 7. Germline V gene lookup returns CDR1 MDHEN and CDR2 SYDVKM. The CDR3 runs 13 residues. The CDR3 nucleotides are TGTGCCAGCGGGCTCGGGGGGGATTACGAGCAGTACTTC. Protein product: CASGLGGDYEQYF.

This clone was recorded only once. The genes are TRBV6-2 or TRBV6-3 and TRBJ1-2; no firm D call. The germline V gene has CDR1 MNHEY and CDR2 SVGEGT. This CDR3 region has 13 residues. The V gene lost 2 bases and the J gene lost 4 bases, with 8 bases spanning the gap. The CDR3 spells CASSYEQVYGYTF. CDR3 DNA: TGTGCCAGCAGTTACGAGCAGGTCTATGGCTACACCTTC.

V gene TRBV10-3 combines with J gene TRBJ2-7; 9 bases line up with TRBD1. The germline CDR1 and CDR2 sequences are ENHRY and SYGVKD. The J segment lost 2 bases and the V segment lost 5 bases, leaving 4 bases of the junction unmatched. The CDR3 contains 14 residues. The CDR3 nucleotides are TGTGCCATCAGTACACAGGGGGCTCCCTACGAGCAGTACTTC. Translation: CAISTQGAPYEQYF.

This chain links TRBV6-6 with TRBJ2-7, with D possibly being TRBD1 (6 bases). The ends were cut back, 4 bases at V and 0 bases at J, with 10 bases in the middle. The CDR3 is made up of 14 amino acids. Germline V gene sequence: CDR1 MNHNY, CDR2 SVGAGI (reference sequence). CDR3 DNA sequence: TGTGCCAGCAGTTCCGGGGACATCTCCTACGAGCAGTACTTC. Translating it yields CASSSGDISYEQYF.

The rearrangement joins TRBV4-2 to TRBJ2-7, with D possibly being TRBD1 or TRBD2 (5 bases each). Trimming removed 3 bases from V and 5 bases from J, with 14 bases in between. The CDR3 sequence is 14 residues long. In germline, CDR1 is LGHNA, CDR2 YNFKEQ. CDR3 DNA: TGTGCCAGCAGCCAGGGACGGGATGGGAACGAGCAGTACTTC. It codes for CASSQGRDGNEQYF.

J is TRBJ1-2 and V is TRBV5-4; 7 bases are a match to TRBD1. Unmatched junction bases numbered 4, after V lost 4 bases and J lost 4 bases. CDR1 is SGHNT, CDR2 YYREEE, per germline (reference sequence). The CDR3 has 13 residues. The CDR3 protein is CASSEDRFYGYTF. The CDR3, as DNA: TGTGCCAGCAGCGAGGACAGGTTCTATGGCTACACCTTC.

The DNA of the CDR3 is TGTGCCTGGAGTGTATCAGGCAGTCTTGAGGGCTACACCTTC. As protein: CAWSVSGSLEGYTF. The J gene is TRBJ1-2, the V gene TRBV30; D gene ambiguous. V gave up 0 bases and J gave up 8 bases, with 16 bases separating them. The CDR3 length is 14 residues. Germline-derived CDR1 and CDR2 are GTSNPN and SVGIG (reference sequence).

The chain's CDR3 is CAWSENQGFYTEAFF. Here the CDR3 DNA reads TGTGCCTGGAGTGAGAACCAGGGGTTTTACACTGAAGCTTTCTTT. V gene TRBV30 combines with J gene TRBJ1-1; possible D gene TRBD1, 6 bases. Germline V gene data show CDR1 as GTSNPN and CDR2 as SVGIG (reference sequence). The CDR3 length is 15 residues. Between the trimmed V and J ends, which lost 1 base and 3 bases, there was a span of 15 bases.

The chain is built from TRBV4-1 and TRBJ2-1; 8 nucleotides match TRBD1. J was trimmed by 3 bases and V by 0 bases; bases with no gene match: 4. The CDR3 is made up of 16 amino acids. Looked up from germline, CDR1 is MGHRA and CDR2 is YSYEKL. Here the CDR3 DNA reads TGCGCCAGCAGCCAAGATCTGGACAGGGTCTACAATGAGCAGTTCTTC. Amino acid sequence: CASSQDLDRVYNEQFF.

A few counts support this clone. The V gene is TRBV9, the J gene TRBJ1-3; no clear D. V lost 4 bases to trimming and J lost 2 bases, with 7 bases between them. Per germline, CDR1 SGDLS and CDR2 YYNGEE. There are 13 residues in the CDR3. CDR3 sequence (DNA): TGTGCCAGCAGCCCCCCTACTGGAAACACCATATATTTT. This encodes CASSPPTGNTIYF.

V gene TRBV10-3 combines with J gene TRBJ1-4; D is unresolved. The V end lost 4 bases, the J end lost 8 bases, and 14 bases lay between the germline ends. This CDR3 spans 14 amino acids. Germline CDR1 and CDR2: ENHRY and SYGVKD. In DNA form, the CDR3 reads TGTGCCATCAGTGTATCCCCGGGTGAGGAAAAACTGTTTTTT. Encoded protein: CAISVSPGEEKLFF.

This clone appeared a few times. The chain combines TRBV7-9 with TRBJ1-2, with 7 bases fitting TRBD1. The ends lost 1 base at V and 7 bases at J; junction bases unmatched: 15. CDR3 length equals 17 residues. Looked up from germline, CDR1 is SEHNR and CDR2 is FQNEAQ (reference sequence). Here the CDR3 reads CASSLDTDRVLIIGYTF. CDR3 bases: TGTGCCAGCAGCTTAGATACCGACAGGGTCTTAATTATTGGCTACACCTTC.

The chain joins TRBV19 to TRBJ2-7, with a possible D match to TRBD2 (5 bases). The length of the CDR3 is 15 residues. V lost 3 bases and J lost 7, with 19 bases in between. Germline V gene lookup returns CDR1 LNHDA and CDR2 SQIVND (reference sequence). The CDR3 sequence is CASSIIPGSLGEQYF. CDR3 DNA sequence: TGTGCCAGTAGTATCATCCCGGGATCGTTGGGTGAGCAGTACTTC.

V is TRBV2 and J is TRBJ1-1; D not resolved. The CDR3 extends over 11 amino acids. Trimming shortened V by 5 bases and J by 5 bases, and 6 bases separated the two germline ends. Per the germline V gene, CDR1 is SNHLY and CDR2 is FYNNEI. The CDR3 sequence: CASSPRTEAFF. In DNA, the CDR3 is TGTGCCAGCAGTCCAAGGACTGAAGCTTTCTTT. The whole variable domain, remainder taken from reference TRBV2 and TRBJ1-1, is EPEVTQTPSHQVTQMGQEVILRCVPISNHLYFYWYRQILGQKVEFLVSFYNNEISEKSEIFDDQFSVERPDGSNFTLKIRSTKLEDSAMYFCASSPRTEAFFGQGTRLTVV.

The CDR3 DNA is TGTGCCAGCAGCGAAAGGAGTCAGGAAGCTTTCTTT. The encoded protein is CASSERSQEAFF. The V call is TRBV3-1 (or the pseudogene TRBV3-2), the J call TRBJ1-1, with no clear D. CDR3 length: 12 amino acids. From germline, CDR1 is LGHDT and CDR2 YNNKEL (reference sequence). V was trimmed by 5 bases and J by 8 bases, leaving 12 bases between them.

The table lists this clone with a count of one. The V call is TRBV28, the J call TRBJ2-7, with D unclear. This CDR3 spans 16 amino acids. Trimming pared 2 bases from V and 3 bases from J, leaving 17 bases between. The germline V gene encodes CDR1 MDHEN and CDR2 SYDVKM. The DNA of the CDR3 is TGTGCCAGCAGTTTAGGCTCCCTCCCAGCCAGCTACGAGCAGTACTTC. Its protein product is CASSLGSLPASYEQYF. Combining the CDR3 with reference TRBV28 and TRBJ2-7 gives the whole variable domain DVKVTQSSRYLVKRTGEKVFLECVQDMDHENMFWYRQDPGLGLRLIYFSYDVKMKEKGDIPEGYSVSREKKERFSLILESASTNQTSMYLCASSLGSLPASYEQYFGPGTRLTVT.

The chain joins TRBV5-4 to TRBJ1-2, with TRBD1 matching over 7 bases. CDR3 length equals 15 residues. After removal of 0 bases from V and 4 bases from J, the junction contained 6 bases not matched to a gene. CDR1 is SGHNT, CDR2 YYREEE, per germline (reference sequence). The CDR3 nucleotides are TGTGCCAGCAGCTTGGACTTACAGGGGACCTATGGCTACACCTTC. Residues: CASSLDLQGTYGYTF.

This clone was observed many times. V usage is TRBV15 and J usage is TRBJ2-3, with unresolved D. From germline, CDR1 is LNHNV and CDR2 YYDKDF (reference sequence). V was clipped by 1 base and J by 3 bases, with 8 bases between them. CDR3 length equals 14 residues. The chain's CDR3 is CATSRGGETDTQYF. CDR3 nucleotides: TGTGCCACCAGCAGAGGTGGGGAAACAGATACGCAGTATTTT. Looking up the rest from reference TRBV15 and TRBJ2-3 gives the full variable domain: DAMVIQNPRYQVTQFGKPVTLSCSQTLNHNVMYWYQQKSSQAPKLLFHYYDKDFNNEADTPDNFQSRRPNTSFCFLDIRSPGLGDTAMYLCATSRGGETDTQYFGPGTRLTVL.

The chain couples TRBV30 to TRBJ1-6; possibly TRBD1 for D (6 bases). The ends were cut back, 3 bases at V and 10 bases at J, with 16 bases in the middle. The V gene's germline CDR1 is GTSNPN and CDR2 SVGIG (reference sequence). The CDR3 has 14 amino acids. The CDR3 reads CAWSPAGVWSPLHF. The CDR3 nucleotides are TGTGCCTGGAGCCCTGCAGGGGTTTGGTCACCCCTCCACTTT.

This clone was observed a few times. The chain carries TRBV3-1 (or the pseudogene TRBV3-2) and TRBJ2-1; 10 positions match TRBD2. Trimming took 3 bases from V and 4 from J; bases not matched to a gene: 15. CDR1 and CDR2 from the germline V gene are LGHDT and YNNKEL (reference sequence). This CDR3 has 19 amino acids. The CDR3 region is CASSHEPTFRGLAYNEQFF. The CDR3 nucleotides read TGTGCCAGCAGCCATGAACCTACCTTCCGGGGACTAGCGTACAATGAGCAGTTCTTC.

The gene calls are TRBV15 and TRBJ2-1; possible D gene TRBD1, 5 bases. The CDR3 runs to 15 residues. Germline CDR1 is LNHNV and CDR2 is YYDKDF (reference sequence). V dropped 5 bases and J dropped 6 bases, with 17 bases sitting between them. CDR3 DNA sequence: TGTGCCACCAGCCAGGGCAGGGAAGGAAGCAATGAGCAGTTCTTC. Translation gives CATSQGREGSNEQFF.

The chain couples TRBV7-6 to TRBJ1-4; no reliable D call. Germline V CDR1 and CDR2: SGHVS, FNYEAQ. Trimming cost V 0 bases and J 6 bases, with 8 bases left between them. This CDR3 is built from 14 residues. The CDR3 here is CASSLAPGDEKLFF. The DNA for the CDR3 is TGTGCCAGCAGCTTAGCGCCTGGGGATGAAAAACTGTTTTTT.

This clone was seen a few times. This sample includes further DNA sequences coding for the same CDR3. This chain links TRBV12-3 or TRBV12-4 with TRBJ2-2, with D maybe TRBD2 (7 bases). V shed 2 bases and J shed 7 bases, with 8 bases lying between them. This CDR3 spans 13 amino acids. The CDR3 DNA is TGTGCCAGCAGTTTAAGGGGGGGCGGGGAGCTGTTTTTT. The encoded protein is CASSLRGGGELFF.

This clone rates as medium-sized. The chain carries TRBV10-2 and TRBJ1-1; D gene uncertain. Trimming pared 1 base from V and 5 bases from J, leaving 8 bases between. CDR1 and CDR2 from the germline V gene are WSHSY and SAAADI. CDR3 length equals 13 residues. CDR3 DNA sequence: TGCGCCAGCAGTGAGTATGGCGGAACTGAAGCTTTCTTT. Its protein product is CASSEYGGTEAFF.

The chain carries TRBV27 and TRBJ2-1; TRBD2 might be the D (6 bases). Trimming took 5 bases from V and 3 from J, leaving 14 bases between them. Germline lookup yields CDR1 MNHEY and CDR2 SMNVEV (reference sequence). The CDR3 length is 15 residues. The CDR3 coding sequence is TGTGCCAGCAGTCCTGCTACTAGCAACTACAATGAGCAGTTCTTC. This encodes CASSPATSNYNEQFF.

The rearrangement uses TRBV10-3 and TRBJ2-3; D gene ambiguous. Trimming took off 4 bases at V and 0 bases at J, with 8 bases between the two ends. Germline V gene lookup returns CDR1 ENHRY and CDR2 SYGVKD. CDR3 length equals 14 residues. CDR3 amino acids: CAISVGSSTDTQYF. The CDR3 coding sequence is TGTGCCATCAGTGTCGGTTCCAGCACAGATACGCAGTATTTT.

This clone is a singleton in its sample. The chain uses TRBV5-6 and TRBJ1-3; 11 nucleotides agree with TRBD1. From germline, CDR1 is SGHDT and CDR2 YYEEEE. The CDR3 extends over 17 amino acids. Trimming at V came to 2 bases and at J to 0 bases, leaving 4 bases not matched to a gene. CDR3 region: CASSFPGTGGSGNTIYF. CDR3 DNA: TGTGCCAGCAGCTTTCCCGGGACAGGGGGCTCTGGAAACACCATATATTTT. Using reference TRBV5-6 and TRBJ1-3 for the parts outside the CDR3, the full variable domain is DAGVTQSPTHLIKTRGQQVTLRCSPKSGHDTVSWYQQALGQGPQFIFQYYEEEERQRGNFPDRFSGHQFPNYSSELNVNALLLGDSALYLCASSFPGTGGSGNTIYFGEGSWLTVV.

This sequence joins TRBV6-5 and TRBJ1-2; 10 positions match TRBD1. This CDR3 spans 14 amino acids. CDR1 and CDR2 (germline): MNHEY, SVGAGI. The V segment lost 5 bases and the J segment 10 bases; nucleotides outside the gene matches: 10. The CDR3 DNA reads TGTGCCAGCAGTAATCCGGGACAGGGGATGGCCTACACCTTC. Translated: CASSNPGQGMAYTF.

The chain links TRBV6-4 to TRBJ2-1, with no clear D. The CDR3 runs to 13 residues. The V gene's germline CDR1 is MRHNA and CDR2 SNTAGT. The V end was cut by 3 bases, the J end by 7 bases, with 10 bases between. The CDR3 nucleotides are TGTGCCAGCAGTGAGTGGGGTGGAAATGAGCAGTTCTTC. Translating gives CASSEWGGNEQFF.